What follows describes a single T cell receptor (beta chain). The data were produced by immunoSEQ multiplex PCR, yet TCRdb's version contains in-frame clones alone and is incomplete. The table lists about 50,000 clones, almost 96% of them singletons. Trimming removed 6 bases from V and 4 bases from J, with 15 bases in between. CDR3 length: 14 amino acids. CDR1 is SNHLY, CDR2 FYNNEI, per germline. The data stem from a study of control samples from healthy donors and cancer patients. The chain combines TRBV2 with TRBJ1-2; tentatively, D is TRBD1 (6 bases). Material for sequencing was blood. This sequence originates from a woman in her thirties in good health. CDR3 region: CASREQGRVYGYTF. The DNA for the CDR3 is TGTGCCAGCAGAGAACAGGGCAGGGTCTATGGCTACACCTTC. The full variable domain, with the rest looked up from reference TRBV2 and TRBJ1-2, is EPEVTQTPSHQVTQMGQEVILRCVPISNHLYFYWYRQILGQKVEFLVSFYNNEISEKSEIFDDQFSVERPDGSNFTLKIRSTKLEDSAMYFCASREQGRVYGYTFGSGTRLTVV.